This TCR beta chain was retrieved from a study of blood T cell repertoires in COVID-19. Study-level background: COVID-19 samples, acute and convalescent, were from the United States, Italy and Spain.

TCRdb's copy holds only in-frame clones and misses some; the assay was immunoSEQ multiplex PCR. The sample lists 140,000 to 150,000 clones; 78% were seen once. Sequencing input: PBMCs or T cells enriched from blood (not recorded which). This clonotype originated in a woman in her forties or fifties who had recovered from COVID-19.

This CDR3 is CASSLSGQGALNTEAFF. DNA for the CDR3: TGCGCCAGCAGCTTGTCAGGTCAGGGGGCCCTGAACACTGAAGCTTTCTTT. V gene TRBV5-1 combines with J gene TRBJ1-1; 8 bases map to TRBD1. The CDR3 length is 17 residues. The V gene end was trimmed by 1 base and the J gene end by 0 bases; junction bases not matched to a gene: 8. Germline CDR1 SGHRS, CDR2 YFSETQ.